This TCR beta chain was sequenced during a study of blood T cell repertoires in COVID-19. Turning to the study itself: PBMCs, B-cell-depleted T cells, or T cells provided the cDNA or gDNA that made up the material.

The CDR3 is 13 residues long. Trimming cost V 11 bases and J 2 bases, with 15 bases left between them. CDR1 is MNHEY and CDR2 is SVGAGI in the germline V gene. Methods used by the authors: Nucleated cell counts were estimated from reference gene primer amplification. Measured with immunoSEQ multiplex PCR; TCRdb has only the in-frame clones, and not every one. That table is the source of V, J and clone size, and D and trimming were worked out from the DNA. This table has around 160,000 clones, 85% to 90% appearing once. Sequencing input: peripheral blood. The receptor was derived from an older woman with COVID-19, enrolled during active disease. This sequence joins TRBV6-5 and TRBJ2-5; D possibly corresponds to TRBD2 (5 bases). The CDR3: CAHEMSGQETQYF. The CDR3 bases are TGTGCCCATGAAATGAGCGGACAAGAGACCCAGTACTTC.